Listed here are 11 T cell receptor beta chains from one sample, sequenced in a study of cytomegalovirus exposure and HLA in healthy donors. PCR employed 60 Vbeta and 13 Jbeta primers. Only in-frame clones appear in the TCRdb table, and some are missing; sequencing was by immunoSEQ multiplex PCR. The table records 100,000 to 150,000 clones, approximately 8.9% of them present only once. The sequencing input was PBMCs. The receptors were sampled from a middle-aged woman in good health and CMV-seropositive.

This clone turned up a few times. This chain links TRBV5-1 with TRBJ2-1; 9 nucleotides agree with TRBD1. Looked up from germline, CDR1 is SGHRS and CDR2 is YFSETQ. Germline trimming cut 4 bases from V and 5 bases from J; bases unmatched to any gene: 4. The length of the CDR3 is 14 residues. The CDR3 DNA reads as TGCGCCAGCAGCCCGGGACAGGGTCACAATGAGCAGTTCTTC. The encoded protein is CASSPGQGHNEQFF.

This clone has only a few counts. The chain links TRBV4-1 to TRBJ2-7, with 8 nucleotides matching TRBD1. The CDR3 sequence is 15 residues long. With 5 bases clipped from V and 3 bases from J, the junction kept 9 bases outside the gene matches. CDR1 is MGHRA and CDR2 is YSYEKL in the germline V gene. The CDR3: CASSSGQGEGYEQYF. In nucleotides, the CDR3 is TGCGCCAGCAGCTCCGGACAGGGCGAAGGCTACGAGCAGTACTTC.

This clone turned up a few times. The chain recombines TRBV6-5 with TRBJ1-2; the D is unclear. The ends were cut back, 2 bases at V and 7 bases at J, with 8 bases in the middle. The CDR3 is 12 amino acids. Germline assignment: CDR1 MNHEY and CDR2 SVGAGI. The CDR3: CASSYPGVGYTF. CDR3 DNA sequence: TGTGCCAGCAGTTACCCGGGAGTTGGCTACACCTTC.

The genes are TRBV10-2 and TRBJ1-2; unclear D gene. Germline V gene sequence: CDR1 WSHSY, CDR2 SAAADI. The CDR3 covers 15 residues. Trimming shortened V by 6 bases and J by 3 bases, and 17 bases separated the two germline ends. This CDR3 reads CASRHSMGSHYGYTF. The DNA of the CDR3 is TGCGCCAGCAGACACTCCATGGGCTCACACTATGGCTACACCTTC.

The chain uses TRBV7-2 and TRBJ2-7, with TRBD2 matching 11 bases. Germline V lookup: CDR1 SGHTA, CDR2 FQGNSA. After removal of 1 base from V and 0 bases from J, the junction contained 8 bases not matched to a gene. This CDR3 region has 18 residues. CDR3 bases: TGTGCCAGCAGCTTAGAACTAGCGGGGGCTCTCCTCTCCTACGAGCAGTACTTC. This codes for CASSLELAGALLSYEQYF.

The CDR3 DNA sequence: TGTGCCAGCGCTACAGGGGGCTGGGACACCGGGGAGCTGTTTTTT. Encoded protein: CASATGGWDTGELFF. The rearrangement joins TRBV11-3 to TRBJ2-2; TRBD1 matches at 9 bases. Unmatched junction bases numbered 7, after V lost 8 bases and J lost 3 bases. Germline CDR1 and CDR2: SGHNT and YENEEA. CDR3 length equals 15 residues.

The rearrangement links TRBV6-5 to TRBJ1-2; tentative D call: TRBD1 (6 bases). The V gene lost 7 bases and the J gene lost 6 bases, with 18 bases spanning the gap. The CDR3 covers 14 residues. Germline-derived CDR1 and CDR2 are MNHEY and SVGAGI. CDR3 DNA: TGTGCCAGCACCAAGGCGGGGGGCGGACATGGCTACACCTTC. It yields the protein CASTKAGGGHGYTF.

This clone has a handful of counts. CDR3 residues: CASSGLAGGTTDTQYF. For the CDR3, the DNA is TGTGCCAGCAGCGGACTAGCGGGGGGTACAACAGATACGCAGTATTTT. The chain employs TRBV7-9 and TRBJ2-3; 14 bases map to TRBD2. There are 16 residues in the CDR3. Germline assignment: CDR1 SEHNR and CDR2 FQNEAQ (reference sequence). Trimming at V came to 5 bases and at J to 3 bases, leaving 4 bases not matched to a gene. Using reference TRBV7-9 and TRBJ2-3 for the parts outside the CDR3, the full variable domain is DTGVSQNPRHKITKRGQNVTFRCDPISEHNRLYWYRQTLGQGPEFLTYFQNEAQLEKSRLLSDRFSAERPKGSFSTLEIQRTEQGDSAMYLCASSGLAGGTTDTQYFGPGTRLTVL.

The J gene is TRBJ2-6, the V gene TRBV27; 8 nucleotides align to TRBD2. Germline V CDR1 and CDR2: MNHEY, SMNVEV (reference sequence). CDR3 length equals 17 residues. V lost 3 bases, J lost 0 bases, and 4 bases stayed unmatched. The CDR3 nucleotides are TGTGCCAGCAGTTTCGTGGGACTAGGCTCTGGGGCCAACGTCCTGACTTTC. It encodes CASSFVGLGSGANVLTF.

This chain uses TRBV13 with TRBJ2-3; 8 bases match TRBD1. CDR3 size: 14 residues. Germline values: CDR1 PRHDT, CDR2 FYEKMQ (reference sequence). V lost 4 bases and J lost 5; bases outside the gene matches: 5. The CDR3 DNA reads as TGTGCCAGCAGCTCCGGACAGGGCAAAGATACGCAGTATTTT. Translation gives CASSSGQGKDTQYF.

This chain uses TRBV7-9 with TRBJ1-4; possible D gene TRBD1, 5 bases. Germline V gene sequence: CDR1 SEHNR, CDR2 FQNEAQ (reference sequence). The CDR3 extends over 14 amino acids. The V end lost 0 bases, the J end lost 8 bases, and 10 bases lay between the germline ends. This CDR3 is CASSLAGQREKLFF. The CDR3 DNA sequence: TGTGCCAGCAGCTTAGCGGGGCAGCGAGAAAAACTGTTTTTT.